These T cell receptor beta chains were read from a single sample in a study of blood T cell repertoires in COVID-19. Repertoires were generated with immunoSEQ multiplex PCR, while TCRdb's copy carries only in-frame clones and drops some. The table lists tens of thousands of clones, about 80% of them singletons. Sequencing was done on a sample of peripheral blood. These receptors were obtained from a woman aged 55-69 years with acute or convalescent COVID-19. CDR3s include the opening cysteine and the closing phenylalanine or tryptophan. A D gene is named only where the DNA matches it firmly. Expanded clones get a size class; other rows say once, few or many, or leave the size out.

clone size	V gene	D gene	J gene	CDR3 DNA	CDR3 protein
-	TRBV28	-	TRBJ1-4	TGTGCCAGCAGTTCTATCGGGGGGCGAGGTAATGAAAAACTGTTTTTT	CASSSIGGRGNEKLFF
-	TRBV5-1	TRBD1	TRBJ2-1	TGCGCCAGCAGCTTGGAGAACGGACAGGGCCGGGGGAAGTTCTTC	CASSLENGQGRGKFF
-	TRBV19	-	TRBJ1-1	TGTGCCAGTGGCCAGGGGGAAGCTTTCTTT	CASGQGEAFF
-	TRBV3-1/TRBV3-2	-	TRBJ2-7	TGTGCCAGCAGCCAAGTGGTGCAGGGCTACGAGCAGTACTTC	CASSQVVQGYEQYF
-	TRBV6-1	-	TRBJ1-4	TGTGCCAGCAGTGAAAAACGAGAACTGTTTTTT	CASSEKRELFF
-	TRBV2	-	TRBJ2-2	TGTGCCAGTAGCCGCAACCGAGGCACCGGGGAGCTGTTTTTT	CASSRNRGTGELFF
-	TRBV30	-	TRBJ1-2	TGTGCCTGGAGTGTACTAGGGATCTATGGCTACACCTTC	CAWSVLGIYGYTF
few	TRBV7-8	TRBD1	TRBJ2-7	TGTGCCAGCAGCTTAGTCGACAGGGGGCCGGGCGAGCAGTACTTC	CASSLVDRGPGEQYF
once	TRBV3-1/TRBV3-2	TRBD1	TRBJ1-1	TGTGCCAGCAGCCAAGATGGGGGACAGTCTAAAGCTTTCTTT	CASSQDGGQSKAFF
-	TRBV5-1	TRBD1	TRBJ1-4	TGCGCCAGCAGCTTGGGACAGGGATATGAAAAACTGTTTTTT	CASSLGQGYEKLFF
-	TRBV18	-	TRBJ2-1	TGTGCCAGCTCTCACAGGGAGACCAGCCCCAGCTCCTACAATGAGCAGTTCTTC	CASSHRETSPSSYNEQFF
-	TRBV20-1	-	TRBJ2-1	TGCAGTGCTGATGGGGCCAATGAGCAGTTCTTC	CSADGANEQFF
-	TRBV28	-	TRBJ1-2	TGTGCCAGCAGTTTATCGTATTCGGGGGGGCGTCATGGCTACACCTTC	CASSLSYSGGRHGYTF
-	TRBV5-4	-	TRBJ1-6	TGTGCCAGCAGTTCCGGGGGATCCGCAGGGCGCGTTGATTCACCCCTCCACTTT	CASSSGGSAGRVDSPLHF
few	TRBV6-5	-	TRBJ2-7	TGTGCCAGCAGGACACAGGCGACCTCGATGGGGGAGCAGTACTTC	CASRTQATSMGEQYF
-	TRBV5-1	-	TRBJ2-7	TGCGCCAGCAGCTTTTCCTTCGGCGAGCAGTACTTC	CASSFSFGEQYF
once	TRBV5-4	-	TRBJ1-2	TGTGCCAGCAGCTCAACAGGGATGGTCGGCTACACCTTC	CASSSTGMVGYTF
-	TRBV19	-	TRBJ1-4	TGTGCCAGCCTACAGGGAGGGGTACGCAATTCTCCTAATGAAAAACTGTTTTTT	CASLQGGVRNSPNEKLFF
-	TRBV6-6	TRBD1	TRBJ2-7	TGTGCCAGCAGCTACCCACATACTGACAGGGCCTACGAGCAGTACTTC	CASSYPHTDRAYEQYF
-	TRBV7-9	-	TRBJ1-1	TGTGCCAGCAGCTTAGCGGCGGTCCCAGCTTTCTTT	CASSLAAVPAFF
once	TRBV5-4	-	TRBJ2-7	TGTGCCAGCAGCTTGAAACTAGCCGACGAGCAGTACTTC	CASSLKLADEQYF
-	TRBV4-1	-	TRBJ1-1	TGCGCCAGCAGCCAAGAGCGACAGGTGAACACTGAAGCTTTCTTT	CASSQERQVNTEAFF
-	TRBV27	TRBD1	TRBJ1-4	TGTGCCAGCAGAAGCCGAGGGGGCTTAGAAAAACTGTTTTTT	CASRSRGGLEKLFF
-	TRBV21-1	-	TRBJ2-3	TGTGCCAGCAGCAAAGGGGGGCAGATCACAGATACGCAGTATTTT	CASSKGGQITDTQYF
-	TRBV5-1	-	TRBJ1-5	TGCGCCAGCAGCCCAGGGTCCGGCGAGCCCCAGCATTTT	CASSPGSGEPQHF